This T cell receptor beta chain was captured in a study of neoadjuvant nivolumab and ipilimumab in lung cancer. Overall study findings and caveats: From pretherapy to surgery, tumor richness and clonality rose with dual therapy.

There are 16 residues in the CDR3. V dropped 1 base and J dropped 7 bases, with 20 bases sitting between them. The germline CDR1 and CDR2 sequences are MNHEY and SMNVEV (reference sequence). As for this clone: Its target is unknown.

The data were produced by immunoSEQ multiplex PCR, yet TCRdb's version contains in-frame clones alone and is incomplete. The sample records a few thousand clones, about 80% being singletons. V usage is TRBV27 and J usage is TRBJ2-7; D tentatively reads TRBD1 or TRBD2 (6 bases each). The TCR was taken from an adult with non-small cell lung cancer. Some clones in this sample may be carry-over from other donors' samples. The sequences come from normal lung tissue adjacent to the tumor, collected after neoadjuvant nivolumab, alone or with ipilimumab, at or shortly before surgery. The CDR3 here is CASSLFGGGISGEQYF. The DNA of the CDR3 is TGTGCCAGCAGTTTATTTGGGGGCGGGATCTCAGGGGAGCAGTACTTC.